The clone carrying this T cell receptor (beta chain) was counted a single time. No antigen is known for it. The CDR3 runs to 14 residues. CDR1 is MRHNA and CDR2 is SNTAGT in the germline V gene. V was cut by 4 bases and J by 5 bases, with 14 bases left in between. This record comes from a study of long-term antiretroviral therapy in people with HIV. The immunoSEQ assay was v3.0, run at survey level. Method: immunoSEQ multiplex PCR; TCRdb's copy keeps in-frame clones and lacks some. This sample has approximately 21,000 clones, with 70% to 90% found just once. Findings and limits, study-wide: It was observed that HIV repertoires exhibited narrower CDR3 length ranges than controls. Information pertaining to ART adherence, viral resistance or therapeutic modifications was not obtained.

The sequenced sample was unsorted PBMCs, obtained 2.3 years after starting antiretroviral therapy. The chain is built from TRBV6-4 and TRBJ1-1; no firm D call. This receptor was identified in a man aged 55 to 69 with HIV. The CDR3 spells CASSVAGGSTEAFF. The DNA of the CDR3 is TGTGCCAGCAGTGTTGCCGGAGGAAGTACTGAAGCTTTCTTT.